The rows below give T cell receptor beta chains drawn from one sample of a study of T cells expressing NK-cell markers. TCRdb derives one entry per CDR3 protein from the 5' RACE reads, leaving out DNA. The sample yields about 260,000 distinct CDR3 sequences, of which the top ten take up 4% to 5%. Specimen: blood T cells: a sorted CD56 or NKG2C T cell subset, CD4+ or CD8+ T cells, or bulk PBMC T cells (not recorded which). The receptors here all came from a woman aged 18-70 years in good health. The CDR3 runs from the conserved cysteine through the conserved F or W.

>TRBV27|TRBJ1-4
CATLRTGRGATNEKLFF
>TRBV28|TRBJ2-7
CASSFVSLGQRGKSSYEQYF
>TRBV7-2|TRBJ2-3
CASGRGGPQGNTQYF
>TRBV19|TRBJ2-1
CASSGGTRHNEQFF
>TRBV11-2|TRBJ2-3
CASSLDSAGTAGTDTQYF
>TRBV7-9|TRBJ2-2
CASKQDGNTGELFF
>TRBV12-3/TRBV12-4|TRBJ2-2
CATGVGSRNTGELFF
>TRBV20-1|TRBJ2-3
CSATWQSSGTGADTQYF
>TRBV29-1|TRBJ2-1
CSVLGLAPYNEQFF
>TRBV20-1|TRBJ2-3
CSARPPSGTGASTDTQYF
>TRBV11-2|TRBJ2-1
CASSLDFRLGGQRYNEQFF
>TRBV29-1|TRBJ2-3
CSVDKIPQGNTQYF
>TRBV7-9|TRBJ2-5
CASRRTSGSLETQYF
>TRBV20-1|TRBJ1-1
CSARDARKETEAFF
>TRBV4-1|TRBJ2-7
CASSQVARKGDYEQYF
>TRBV5-1|TRBJ1-1
CASSSMGETTEAFF
>TRBV12-3/TRBV12-4|TRBJ2-7
CASSLVARQLEQYF
>TRBV5-4|TRBJ2-1
CASSPTGAGGSYNEQFF
>TRBV6-5|TRBJ2-3
CASSYSPAGGTDTQYF
>TRBV9|TRBJ1-2
CASSVGERYTF
>TRBV6-5|TRBJ2-1
CASSYFGEDEQFF
>TRBV9|TRBJ2-1
CASSVSASGREQFF
>TRBV20-1|TRBJ2-2
CSARYGTGELFF
>TRBV10-3|TRBJ1-1
CAISESRGRGDSEAFF
>TRBV10-3|TRBJ1-4
CAIMAREGEKLFF
>TRBV30|TRBJ1-4
CAWSVGGGEKLFF
>TRBV21-1|TRBJ1-1
CASSKVSREAFF
>TRBV6-2/TRBV6-3|TRBJ2-5
CASSPGLGGGEETQYF
>TRBV20-1|TRBJ2-1
CSAATSRHEQFF
>TRBV18|TRBJ2-5
CASSPLREQETQYF
>TRBV7-2|TRBJ2-2
CASRKGTGAGELFF
>TRBV10-1|TRBJ1-1
CASNPGIGTEAFF
>TRBV29-1|TRBJ2-7
CSVEISPPEQYF
>TRBV11-2|TRBJ2-5
CASSYTSGGQETQYF
>TRBV9|TRBJ2-7
CASSGTTSYEQYF
>TRBV10-1|TRBJ2-2
CASSGDRNTGELFF
>TRBV4-3|TRBJ1-4
CASSQDGGRRANEKLFF
>TRBV6-2/TRBV6-3|TRBJ2-1
CASSSPGAGGASSGSKPYNEQFF
>TRBV30|TRBJ2-7
CAWSPRDSYEQYF
>TRBV3-1|TRBJ2-1
CASSPGLADNNEQFF
>TRBV20-1|TRBJ2-5
CSARDLVPGGETQYF
>TRBV7-2|TRBJ1-5
CASSLYNQPQHF
>TRBV6-2/TRBV6-3|TRBJ2-7
CASSRVAGTYEQYF
>TRBV6-2/TRBV6-3|TRBJ1-2
CASSRTDDYGYTF
>TRBV3-1|TRBJ2-3
CASSQARVATQYF
>TRBV29-1|TRBJ2-2
CSVDYAGFTGELFF
>TRBV7-3|TRBJ2-5
CASSRAPGETQYF
>TRBV2|TRBJ2-3
CASTITGTGKDTQYF
>TRBV2|TRBJ1-4
CASSWGGGEKLFF
>TRBV20-1|TRBJ2-4
CSAKSTSGRGRNIQYF
>TRBV5-1|TRBJ2-1
CASSPGLAGSLGNEQFF
>TRBV7-8|TRBJ2-7
CASSLGLAGVKEQYF
>TRBV6-5|TRBJ2-3
CASSYDRAADTQYF
>TRBV28|TRBJ2-1
CASSTLSGRSYNEQFF
>TRBV10-3|TRBJ2-1
CAISESGGKSSYNEQFF